The entry that follows covers one T cell receptor beta chain sequence. Its antigen is currently unknown. The sample comes from a study of cytomegalovirus exposure and HLA in healthy donors. The study, taken as a whole, reports: It is likely that the observed cluster of highly shared sequence variants was a sequencing artifact. An analysis was carried out later, and it reportedly showed fewer N-insertions in an Asian-associated ancestry cluster than the roughly 700-donor mean. A later look showed TCR association rates differing by HLA locus, highest for DRB1 and lowest for HLA-C. Most observed TCR sequences were rare, whereas some public TCRs were detected in many donors.

Trimming removed 9 bases at V and 3 bases at J, with 14 bases between. Germline CDR1 and CDR2: LNHDA and SQIVND (reference sequence). This CDR3 has 13 residues. A multiplex PCR was run with 60 Vbeta primers and 13 Jbeta primers. Measured with immunoSEQ multiplex PCR; TCRdb has only the in-frame clones, and not every one. The sample has 100,000 to 150,000 clones, approximately 78% seen once. The V call is TRBV19, the J call TRBJ1-1; TRBD1 might be the D (5 bases). The TCR was taken from a man aged 25 to 45 in good health and CMV-seropositive. The sequencing input was PBMCs. CDR3 in amino acids: CASGQDMDTEAFF. The CDR3 coding sequence is TGTGCCAGCGGCCAGGACATGGACACTGAAGCTTTCTTT.